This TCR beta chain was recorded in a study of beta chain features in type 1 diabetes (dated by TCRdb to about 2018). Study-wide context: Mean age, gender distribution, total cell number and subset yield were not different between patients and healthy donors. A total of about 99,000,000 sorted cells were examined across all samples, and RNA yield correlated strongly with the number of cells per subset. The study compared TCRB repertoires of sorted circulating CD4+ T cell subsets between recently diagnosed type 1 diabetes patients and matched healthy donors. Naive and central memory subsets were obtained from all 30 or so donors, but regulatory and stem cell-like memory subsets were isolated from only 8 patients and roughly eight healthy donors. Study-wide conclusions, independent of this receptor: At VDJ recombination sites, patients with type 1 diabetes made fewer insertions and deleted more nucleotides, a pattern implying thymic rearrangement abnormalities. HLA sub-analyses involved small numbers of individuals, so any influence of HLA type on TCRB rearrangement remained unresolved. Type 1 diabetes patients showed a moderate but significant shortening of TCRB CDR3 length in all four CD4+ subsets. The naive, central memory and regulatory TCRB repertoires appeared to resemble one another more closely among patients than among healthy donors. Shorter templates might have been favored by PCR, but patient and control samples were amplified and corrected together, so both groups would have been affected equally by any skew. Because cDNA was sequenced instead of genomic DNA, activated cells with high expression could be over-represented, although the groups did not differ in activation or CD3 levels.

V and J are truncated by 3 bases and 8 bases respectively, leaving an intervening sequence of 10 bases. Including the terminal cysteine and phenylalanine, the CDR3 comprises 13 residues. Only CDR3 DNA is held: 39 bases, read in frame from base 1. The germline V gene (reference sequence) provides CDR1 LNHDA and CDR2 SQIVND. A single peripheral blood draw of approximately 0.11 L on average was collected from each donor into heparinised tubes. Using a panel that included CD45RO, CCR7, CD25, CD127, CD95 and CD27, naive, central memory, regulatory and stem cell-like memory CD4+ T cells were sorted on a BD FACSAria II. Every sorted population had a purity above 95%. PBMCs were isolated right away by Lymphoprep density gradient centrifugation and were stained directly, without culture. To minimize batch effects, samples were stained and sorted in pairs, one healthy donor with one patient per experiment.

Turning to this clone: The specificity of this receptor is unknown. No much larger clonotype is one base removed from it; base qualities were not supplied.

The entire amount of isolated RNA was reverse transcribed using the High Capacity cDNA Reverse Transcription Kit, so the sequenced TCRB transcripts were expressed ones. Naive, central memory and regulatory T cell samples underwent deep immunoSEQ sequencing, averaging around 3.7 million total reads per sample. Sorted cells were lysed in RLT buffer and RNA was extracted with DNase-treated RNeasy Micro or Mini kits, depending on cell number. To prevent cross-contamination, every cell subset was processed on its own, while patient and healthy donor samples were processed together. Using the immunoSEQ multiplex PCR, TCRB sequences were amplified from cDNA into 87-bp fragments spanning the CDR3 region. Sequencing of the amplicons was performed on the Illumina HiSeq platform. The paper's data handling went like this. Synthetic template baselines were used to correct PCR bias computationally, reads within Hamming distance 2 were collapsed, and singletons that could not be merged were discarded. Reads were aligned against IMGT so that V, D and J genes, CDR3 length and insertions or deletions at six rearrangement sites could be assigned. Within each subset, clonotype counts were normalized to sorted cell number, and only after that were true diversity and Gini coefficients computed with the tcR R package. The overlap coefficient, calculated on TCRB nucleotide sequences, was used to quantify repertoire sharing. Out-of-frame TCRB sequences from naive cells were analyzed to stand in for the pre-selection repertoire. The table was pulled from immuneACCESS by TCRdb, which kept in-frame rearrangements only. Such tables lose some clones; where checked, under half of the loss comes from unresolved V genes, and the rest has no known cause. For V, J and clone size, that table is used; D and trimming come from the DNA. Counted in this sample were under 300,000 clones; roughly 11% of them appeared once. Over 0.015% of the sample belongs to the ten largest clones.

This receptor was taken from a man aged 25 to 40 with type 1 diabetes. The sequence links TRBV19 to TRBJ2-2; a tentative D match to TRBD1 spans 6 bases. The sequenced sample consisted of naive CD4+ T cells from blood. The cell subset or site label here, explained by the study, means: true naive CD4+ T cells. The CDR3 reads CASSITGLGELFF. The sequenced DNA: TGTGCCAGTAGTATCACAGGGTTGGGGGAGCTGTTTTTT.